Below, one T cell receptor (beta chain) is given with its context. Its antigen remains unidentified. The V gene's germline CDR1 is SGHRS and CDR2 YFSETQ. The V gene end was trimmed by 4 bases and the J gene end by 4 bases; junction bases not matched to a gene: 3. The CDR3 has 14 residues. This record comes from a study of T cells after yellow fever vaccination. The authors made TCR cDNA by 5'RACE template switching, adding a universal primer site and UMIs. TCRdb recomputed calls from the 5' RACE reads with MiXCR, one row per CDR3 protein. The sample includes 300,000 to 400,000 distinct CDR3 sequences, roughly 4.3% of them seen just once. Study-wide findings and caveats: On re-exposure, the response was weaker but peaked faster, at day 5 versus 15. A minor fraction of clonotypes spanned both CD4 and CD8 compartments.

The receptor was derived from a man younger than 35 who received the YFV17D yellow fever vaccine. The chain uses TRBV5-1 and TRBJ1-1; TRBD1 agrees at 11 bases. The sample in question was PBMCs, obtained 5 days after the yellow fever booster vaccination. CDR3 in DNA: TGCGCCAGCAGCGCTGGGACAGGGGGCACTGAAGCTTTCTTT. Amino acid sequence: CASSAGTGGTEAFF.